The present entry profiles one T cell receptor (beta chain) with its context. What antigen it recognizes has not been identified. Base qualities are not at hand, and no much larger clone is one base apart. This sample was taken from a study of T cell responses to AZD1222 COVID-19 vaccine (dated by TCRdb to about 2021). At the level of the whole study: AZD1222 recipients given second doses at about 4 weeks or at about 12 weeks were pooled, since spike-specific TCR depth and breadth were not found to differ between the two schedules. A total of 233 trial participants underwent TCR sequencing, of whom about 210 received two doses of AZD1222 and about 26 received two doses of the MenACWY control vaccine. Trial participants were enrolled into age subgroups of 18-55, 56-69 and 70-plus years, which contained about 150, 27 and 61 TCR-sequenced participants, respectively.

The CDR3 regions of human TCRbeta chains were analyzed by immunosequencing. Per the source publication's procedure: Repertoire TCRs were matched against a reference library of SARS-CoV-2-specific TCRs generated with the MIRA antigen-specificity platform. Breadth meant the fraction of unique TCRs that were SARS-CoV-2-associated, whereas depth meant the fraction of total T cells that were SARS-CoV-2-associated. Using the MIRA data, each spike-specific TCR was assigned both to the spike region to which the TCR was reactive and to a CD4 or CD8 class. Log10-transformed breadth and depth values were compared by one-way ANOVA with Sidak's multiple comparisons tests. TCRdb re-hosts the immuneACCESS table, in-frame sequences only. Its copies lack some clones; in the studies checked, an unresolved V gene accounts for under half of them, and the cause for the rest is not known. Clone size and the V and J calls come from that table; the DNA yielded D and trimming. The sample records around 120,000 clones, roughly 91% of which are singletons. Approximately 30% of the sample is in the top ten clones.

The research as a whole found: Because no day 14 peak-response samples were available, the repertoires could be characterized only after the peak T cell response. After two AZD1222 doses, both the breadth and the depth of spike-specific TCRs were significantly higher than at day 0 and than in MenACWY recipients. Reportedly, almost half of the unique spike-specific TCRs recognized epitopes lying outside the regions that are mutated in the B.1.351 and B.1.1.7 variants. Conclusions about previously exposed vaccinees are limited, since just 6 or 7 AZD1222 recipients were seropositive for SARS-CoV-2 at baseline. In the small 56-69-year group, the increase in depth fell short of significance, most likely because of low power. Vaccine-associated CD4 TCRs spanned the whole spike protein, with dominant responses in regions 160-218 and 743-854. Most participants were white British and females outnumbered males, and the authors suggested that clonal diversity may have been underestimated.

Per the publication, the time point label means: baseline before first vaccination. Vaccinee samples came from UK trials COV001 and COV002, including a single-blind randomized controlled phase 2/3 trial of AZD1222 (ChAdOx1 nCoV-19) in healthy adults. Trial participant PBMC samples were collected at day 0 and day 28 after the second dose for TCRbeta chain sequencing. The CDR3 runs 11 amino acids, cysteine and phenylalanine included. Just the 33-base CDR3 DNA is kept, in frame starting at base 1. Per the germline V gene, SQVTM is the CDR1 and ANQGSEA is the CDR2. V loses 3 bases of germline sequence and J loses 8 bases, and the interval between the two ends is 10 bases.

The source is an adult in good health. Sequenced here: peripheral blood, sampled on day 0 of AZD1222 vaccination. The sequence joins TRBV29-1 to TRBJ1-2, with the D gene not confidently named. The nucleotide sequence reads as follows: TGCAGCGTTGAGGAGGTAATCGGCTACACCTTC. This encodes CSVEEVIGYTF. With the rest looked up from the reference TRBV29-1 and TRBJ1-2 genes rather than sequenced, the full variable domain is SAVISQKPSRDICQRGTSLTIQCQVDSQVTMMFWYRQQPGQSLTLIATANQGSEATYESGFVIDKFPISRPNLTFSTLTVSNMSPEDSSIYLCSVEEVIGYTFGSGTRLTVV.